The TCR beta chain described here comes from a study of regulatory T cells in long-lasting Graves disease. Overall study context: Newly diagnosed Graves' patients took antithyroid drugs under 3 months.

The V and J ends lost 5 bases and 7 bases respectively, with 9 bases between them. The length of the CDR3 is 12 residues. Per the germline V gene, CDR1 is SGHAT and CDR2 is FQNNGV. This clonotype was found many times. Antigen unknown. Arm-PCR of CDR3 regions and iRepertoire HTBI primers were used to build TCR beta libraries. A single record per CDR3 protein comes from TCRdb applying MiXCR to the multiplex PCR reads. Of around 250,000 distinct CDR3 sequences in the sample, around 21% were seen once. General observations from the study: Newly diagnosed disease favored TRBV20-1 and TRBJ2-1 over persistent disease.

Indicated time point: newly diagnosed GD, antithyroid drugs for less than 3 months. The TCR library was made from RNA extracted from PBMCs. In this cohort, patients came from an endocrinology department located in Xi'an, China. The sample here was peripheral blood mononuclear cells (PBMCs), taken at new diagnosis, from a patient treated with antithyroid drugs. This receptor was taken from a female donor with Graves disease. The chain links TRBV11-2 to TRBJ2-4; TRBD1 might be the D (6 bases). CDR3 nucleotide sequence: TGTGCCAGCAGCCTCGACAGGAACATTCAGTACTTC. Translating it yields CASSLDRNIQYF.